The 28 T cell receptor beta chains below all came from one sample that was sequenced in a study of blood T cell repertoires in COVID-19. Repertoires were generated with immunoSEQ multiplex PCR, while TCRdb's copy carries only in-frame clones and drops some. The sample has under 150,000 clones, roughly 87% seen once. Sequencing input: peripheral blood. The receptors were sampled from a man older than 75 with acute or convalescent COVID-19.

CDR3 DNA sequence: TGTGCCATCTCCCCCGGAGGGAGAGATAGCAATCAGCCCCAGCATTTT. Protein sequence: CAISPGGRDSNQPQHF. The chain links TRBV10-3 to TRBJ1-5; D uncertain. Germline V gene lookup returns CDR1 ENHRY and CDR2 SYGVKD. Trimming removed 8 bases from V and 0 bases from J, with 17 bases in between. The CDR3 runs 16 residues.

The chain links TRBV27 to TRBJ2-1, with 8 bases lining up with TRBD2. Trimming removed 6 bases from V and 6 bases from J; junction bases left unmatched: 7. Germline V CDR1 and CDR2: MNHEY, SMNVEV (reference sequence). This CDR3 comprises 14 residues. The CDR3 is CASRSLAGGNEQFF. CDR3 nucleotide sequence: TGTGCCAGCAGGTCCCTAGCGGGCGGCAATGAGCAGTTCTTC.

The chain is built from TRBV24-1 and TRBJ2-1; 7 nucleotides align to TRBD1. Looked up from germline, CDR1 is KGHDR and CDR2 is SFDVKD. The V and J ends lost 4 bases and 5 bases, in that order; junction bases with no gene match: 13. CDR3 length: 17 amino acids. The CDR3: CATSDPRGTAPDNEQFF. The CDR3 bases are TGTGCCACCAGTGACCCAAGAGGGACAGCCCCGGACAATGAGCAGTTCTTC.

J is TRBJ2-3 and V is TRBV9, with D tentatively TRBD1 (5 bases). CDR1 and CDR2 from the germline V gene are SGDLS and YYNGEE. The CDR3 consists of 15 residues. Deletions cut 3 bases from V and 1 base from J, with 12 bases between. CDR3: CASSADRPGTDTQYF. CDR3 DNA: TGTGCCAGCAGCGCCGACAGACCCGGCACAGATACGCAGTATTTT.

This sequence joins TRBV19 and TRBJ1-1; TRBD1 matches 8 bases. This CDR3 spans 15 amino acids. CDR1 and CDR2 (germline): LNHDA, SQIVND (reference sequence). V shed 7 bases, J shed 4 bases, and the junction held 11 bases outside the gene matches. CDR3 loop: CASTLRQGASTEAFF. The DNA for the CDR3 is TGTGCCAGTACCCTAAGGCAGGGGGCGAGCACTGAAGCTTTCTTT.

The chain links TRBV30 to TRBJ1-2; D possibly corresponds to TRBD1 (5 bases). CDR1 and CDR2 from the germline V gene are GTSNPN and SVGIG (reference sequence). V was cut by 4 bases and J by 6 bases, with 24 bases left in between. CDR3 length equals 16 residues. In nucleotides, the CDR3 is TGTGCCTGGAAAACGTTAGGTGGGGCACCCTCCCATGGCTACACCTTC. Its translation: CAWKTLGGAPSHGYTF.

CDR3 nucleotide sequence: TGTGCCTGGAGTAATACTCAGGGCGGAAAACTGTTTTTT. It translates to CAWSNTQGGKLFF. The rearrangement uses TRBV30 and TRBJ1-4, with D possibly matching TRBD1 (5 bases). The CDR3 covers 13 residues. Trimming removed 2 bases from V and 10 bases from J, with 14 bases in between. Germline CDR1 reads GTSNPN; CDR2 reads SVGIG (reference sequence). Supplemented by reference TRBV30 and TRBJ1-4, the full variable domain reads SQTIHQWPATLVQPVGSPLSLECTVEGTSNPNLYWYRQAAGRGLQLLFYSVGIGQISSEVPQNLSASRPQDRQFILSSKKLLLSDSGFYLCAWSNTQGGKLFFGSGTQLSVL.

The gene calls are TRBV19 and TRBJ1-1; D is uncertain. V dropped 7 bases and J dropped 3 bases, with 15 bases sitting between them. This CDR3 spans 14 amino acids. Germline lookup yields CDR1 LNHDA and CDR2 SQIVND (reference sequence). CDR3 residues: CASTRLNRDTEAFF. The DNA of the CDR3 is TGTGCCAGTACCCGCTTAAACCGGGACACTGAAGCTTTCTTT. The full variable domain, in which reference TRBV19 and TRBJ1-1 provide the parts outside the CDR3, is DGGITQSPKYLFRKEGQNVTLSCEQNLNHDAMYWYRQDPGQGLRLIYYSQIVNDFQKGDIAEGYSVSREKKESFPLTVTSAQKNPTAFYLCASTRLNRDTEAFFGQGTRLTVV.

This clone was counted only a few times. This rearrangement joins TRBV3-1 (or the pseudogene TRBV3-2) to TRBJ2-7; D is perhaps TRBD1 (6 bases). V gave up 5 bases and J gave up 2 bases, with 10 bases separating them. Germline V gene data show CDR1 as LGHDT and CDR2 as YNNKEL (reference sequence). The CDR3 is 13 amino acids. The CDR3 coding sequence is TGTGCCAGCAGCTATGGACAGACCTACGAGCAGTACTTC. It codes for CASSYGQTYEQYF.

This rearrangement joins TRBV6-6 to TRBJ1-5; 7 nucleotides agree with TRBD1. The CDR3 runs to 16 residues. Germline assignment: CDR1 MNHNY and CDR2 SVGAGI (reference sequence). J lost 3 bases, V lost 7 bases, and 12 bases had no gene match. The CDR3 reads CASTNGGGQPNQPQHF. CDR3 sequence (DNA): TGTGCCAGCACTAACGGGGGGGGACAGCCCAATCAGCCCCAGCATTTT.

The gene calls are TRBV4-3 and TRBJ1-4; TRBD1 is a possible D gene (5 bases). Germline V gives CDR1 LGHNA, CDR2 YSLEER. The CDR3 runs to 17 residues. Deletions cut 4 bases from V and 7 bases from J, with 22 bases between. CDR3 in amino acids: CASSPNSGRGLGEKLFF. The CDR3 region has the DNA TGCGCCAGCAGCCCCAACTCAGGGAGGGGTTTAGGTGAAAAACTGTTTTTT.

The chain is built from TRBV28 and TRBJ1-5, with 12 bases identical to TRBD1. The CDR3 length is 15 residues. The germline V gene has CDR1 MDHEN and CDR2 SYDVKM. After removal of 9 bases from V and 7 bases from J, the junction contained 10 bases not matched to a gene. CDR3 bases: TGTGCCAGTCGATCGGGACAGGGGGCCGAACAGCCCCAGCATTTT. It is translated as CASRSGQGAEQPQHF.

This chain joins TRBV18 and TRBJ1-5; D ambiguous. V gave up 6 bases and J gave up 1 base, with 13 bases separating them. The CDR3 covers 15 residues. CDR1 and CDR2 from the germline V gene are KGHSH and LQKENI. CDR3 coding DNA: TGTGCCAGCTCTATCCAGCGGCAGAGCAATCAGCCCCAGCATTTT. This translates into CASSIQRQSNQPQHF.

Only one count was recorded for this clone. The CDR3 DNA is TGTGCCAGCTCACCACAGGGAGTCGCCTACGAGCAGTACTTC. This sequence encodes CASSPQGVAYEQYF. This chain connects TRBV18 to TRBJ2-7; D is possibly TRBD2 (5 bases). CDR3 length: 14 residues. Germline V gene data show CDR1 as KGHSH and CDR2 as LQKENI. The V gene lost 1 base and the J gene lost 2 bases, with 9 bases spanning the gap.

This chain uses TRBV11-2 with TRBJ1-1; D is uncertain. The CDR3 is made up of 13 amino acids. Trimming cost V 5 bases and J 3 bases, with 10 bases left between them. In germline, CDR1 is SGHAT, CDR2 FQNNGV. The CDR3 spells CASSAQVDTEAFF. The CDR3 coding sequence is TGTGCCAGCAGCGCCCAGGTGGACACTGAAGCTTTCTTT.

This rearrangement joins TRBV30 to TRBJ1-2; 9 nucleotides align to TRBD1. Looked up from germline, CDR1 is GTSNPN and CDR2 is SVGIG (reference sequence). The V and J ends lost 2 bases and 1 base, in that order; junction bases with no gene match: 8. This CDR3 region has 16 residues. CDR3: CAWSSDRGIFNYGYTF. In DNA, the CDR3 is TGTGCCTGGAGTTCCGACAGGGGGATTTTTAACTATGGCTACACCTTC.

This clone was detected a few times. This chain joins TRBV5-1 and TRBJ2-5; TRBD2 agrees at 15 bases. This CDR3 spans 17 amino acids. The V gene's germline CDR1 is SGHRS and CDR2 YFSETQ. V gave up 4 bases and J gave up 4 bases; unmatched junction bases: 8. Here the CDR3 reads CASSPRTSGGAGETQYF. Here the CDR3 DNA reads TGCGCCAGCAGCCCCAGGACTAGCGGGGGGGCCGGAGAGACCCAGTACTTC.

V usage is TRBV30 and J usage is TRBJ1-4; tentatively, D is TRBD1 (6 bases). There are 13 residues in the CDR3. The germline gives CDR1 GTSNPN, CDR2 SVGIG (reference sequence). Trimming stripped 3 bases from V and 8 bases from J, with 13 bases between. The chain's CDR3 is CAWRSGGQEKLFF. CDR3 in DNA: TGTGCCTGGAGGAGCGGGGGGCAAGAAAAACTGTTTTTT.

Regarding this clone: The identical CDR3 is also encoded by other nucleotide sequences in the sample. The chain combines TRBV28 with TRBJ1-2; no firm D call. V lost 4 bases and J 2 bases, leaving 8 bases between the germline ends. CDR1 MDHEN and CDR2 SYDVKM come from the germline V gene. The CDR3 spans 13 residues. This chain's CDR3 is CASSSGQNYGYTF. The DNA for the CDR3 is TGTGCCAGCAGTTCCGGTCAAAACTATGGCTACACCTTC.

The gene calls are TRBV28 and TRBJ1-1; maybe TRBD1 (5 bases). The CDR3 is made up of 12 amino acids. V lost 7 bases and J lost 8, with 14 bases in between. The germline gives CDR1 MDHEN, CDR2 SYDVKM. CDR3 sequence (DNA): TGTGCCAGCAACTTAGGGCGGGACGAAGCTTTCTTT. It encodes CASNLGRDEAFF.

This clone has a single count. The J gene is TRBJ1-2, the V gene TRBV5-6, with D tentatively TRBD1 (6 bases). There are 14 residues in the CDR3. The V end lost 4 bases, the J end lost 4 bases, and 14 bases lay between the germline ends. CDR1 SGHDT and CDR2 YYEEEE come from the germline V gene. The CDR3 DNA reads as TGTGCCAGCAGCCCCCAGGGGTTGGGCTATGGCTACACCTTC. Residues: CASSPQGLGYGYTF.

Here the CDR3 DNA reads TGTGCCAGTAGTATAGCCTCCGGGTTCTACACCTTC. It translates to CASSIASGFYTF. The chain joins TRBV19 to TRBJ1-2, with D uncertain. Trimming stripped 1 base from V and 10 bases from J, with 10 bases between. This CDR3 has 12 amino acids. Germline V gives CDR1 LNHDA, CDR2 SQIVND (reference sequence).

A single count supports this clone. This chain links TRBV7-3 with TRBJ2-7, with a possible D match to TRBD1 (6 bases). CDR3 size: 14 residues. Germline V gene sequence: CDR1 SGHTA, CDR2 FQGTGA. Trimming cost V 5 bases and J 0 bases, with 11 bases left between them. The CDR3 sequence is CASSIQGNSYEQYF. The CDR3 DNA is TGTGCCAGCAGCATACAGGGAAACTCCTACGAGCAGTACTTC.

V gene TRBV5-6 combines with J gene TRBJ1-2, with 10 bases matching TRBD1. The CDR3 runs 14 residues. Unmatched junction bases numbered 5, after V lost 4 bases and J lost 5 bases. Germline lookup yields CDR1 SGHDT and CDR2 YYEEEE. In DNA form, the CDR3 reads TGTGCCAGCAGCCCGGACAGGGGGGGGTATGGCTACACCTTC. It translates to CASSPDRGGYGYTF.

This clone was detected only once. The chain combines TRBV9 with TRBJ2-7, with 9 bases lining up with TRBD1. The CDR3 length is 14 residues. V lost 4 bases, J lost 4 bases, and 6 bases stayed unmatched. Germline V gives CDR1 SGDLS, CDR2 YYNGEE. DNA for the CDR3: TGTGCCAGCAGCCCCCGGGACAGGGCGTACGAGCAGTACTTC. The encoded protein is CASSPRDRAYEQYF.

This clone has more than one count but fewer than ten. The genes are TRBV13 and TRBJ2-7; 7 bases are a match to TRBD1. Germline values: CDR1 PRHDT, CDR2 FYEKMQ (reference sequence). V trimming: 4 bases; J trimming: 4 bases; junction bases outside the gene matches: 4. The CDR3 contains 13 residues. CDR3 sequence reads: CASSSLGQYEQYF. The CDR3 nucleotides read TGTGCCAGCAGCTCCCTGGGACAGTACGAGCAGTACTTC.

The chain joins TRBV11-1 to TRBJ2-3; possible D gene TRBD2, 5 bases. The ends were cut back, 3 bases at V and 1 base at J, with 11 bases in the middle. The CDR3 runs 15 residues. Germline loops: CDR1 SGHAT, CDR2 FQDESV (reference sequence). The CDR3 sequence: CASSFHGKGTDTQYF. The DNA of the CDR3 is TGTGCCAGCAGCTTCCACGGGAAGGGCACAGATACGCAGTATTTT.

CDR3 sequence: CASSSPPGPQHF. The CDR3 nucleotides are TGTGCCAGCAGCTCCCCCCCCGGGCCCCAGCATTTT. This rearrangement joins TRBV7-2 to TRBJ1-5, with D hard to call. The length of the CDR3 is 12 residues. V dropped 4 bases and J dropped 9 bases, with 10 bases sitting between them. CDR1 is SGHTA and CDR2 is FQGNSA in the germline V gene.